These 27 T cell receptor beta chains came from one sample sequenced in a study of blood T cell repertoires in COVID-19. TCRdb keeps only in-frame clones here, not all; method: immunoSEQ multiplex PCR. The sample holds approximately 250,000 clones, about 88% seen once. The sequenced sample was peripheral blood. The receptors were gathered from a man under 40 with active or convalescent COVID-19.

This chain uses TRBV6-2 or TRBV6-3 with TRBJ2-1, with 8 nucleotides matching TRBD2. J lost 9 bases, V lost 5 bases, and 15 bases had no gene match. The CDR3 extends over 16 amino acids. Per germline, CDR1 MNHEY and CDR2 SVGEGT. The CDR3 DNA sequence: TGTGCCAGCAGTGCGGGGGGCCTCCCGGGTTTGGGTGAGCAGTTCTTC. Translated, it gives CASSAGGLPGLGEQFF.

This rearrangement joins TRBV27 to TRBJ2-7; tentative D call: TRBD1 (5 bases). The CDR3 has 15 amino acids. CDR1 MNHEY and CDR2 SMNVEV come from the germline V gene (reference sequence). Trimming removed 4 bases from V and 2 bases from J, with 15 bases in between. CDR3 loop: CASSSSEDITYEQYF. The DNA for the CDR3 is TGTGCCAGCAGTTCCTCCGAGGACATTACCTACGAGCAGTACTTC.

This clone has only a few counts. The V call is TRBV13, the J call TRBJ1-5; 12 bases agree with TRBD1. V lost 0 bases and J lost 5; bases outside the gene matches: 2. The CDR3 runs to 16 residues. Germline CDR1 reads PRHDT; CDR2 reads FYEKMQ (reference sequence). The CDR3 DNA is TGTGCCAGCAGCTTAGGGGGACAGGGGGCAGATCAGCCCCAGCATTTT. Translating gives CASSLGGQGADQPQHF.

J is TRBJ2-3 and V is TRBV3-1 (or the pseudogene TRBV3-2); 14 bases fit TRBD2. J gave up 2 bases and V 4 bases, and 11 bases lay outside the gene matches. Germline V lookup: CDR1 LGHDT, CDR2 YNNKEL (reference sequence). This CDR3 has 19 amino acids. CDR3 amino acids: CASSPGLAGARTVTDTQYF. The CDR3 bases are TGTGCCAGCAGCCCGGGACTAGCGGGGGCCCGGACCGTCACAGATACGCAGTATTTT.

The chain combines TRBV19 with TRBJ1-2; no clear D gene. The CDR3 sequence is 15 residues long. Trimming took off 1 base at V and 5 bases at J, with 14 bases between the two ends. Germline V gene data show CDR1 as LNHDA and CDR2 as SQIVND (reference sequence). In DNA, the CDR3 is TGTGCCAGTAGTATAGGACCCAAAGGGAGTTATGGCTACACCTTC. Translated, it gives CASSIGPKGSYGYTF.

The J gene is TRBJ1-6, the V gene TRBV14; 8 nucleotides line up with TRBD1. The CDR3 covers 16 residues. Trimming at V came to 4 bases and at J to 8 bases, leaving 10 bases not matched to a gene. From germline, CDR1 is SGHDN and CDR2 FVKESK. The CDR3: CASSLYQGAGYSPLHF. The DNA of the CDR3 is TGTGCCAGCAGCCTCTACCAGGGGGCGGGTTATTCACCCCTCCACTTT.

CDR3 sequence: CATSRGQGGYGYTF. The CDR3 coding sequence is TGTGCCACCAGCAGGGGTCAGGGAGGCTATGGCTACACCTTC. The chain employs TRBV15 and TRBJ1-2; D might be TRBD1 (5 bases). The germline V and J ends were trimmed by 3 bases and 4 bases, with 12 bases remaining between them. This CDR3 is built from 14 residues. Germline V gives CDR1 LNHNV, CDR2 YYDKDF (reference sequence).

Concerning this clone: One end of the junction fails to match germline, which may point to a read error. This chain uses TRBV5-1 with TRBJ2-3; 8 positions match TRBD2. The CDR3 totals 16 residues. CDR1 and CDR2 from the germline V gene are SGHRS and YFSETQ. As DNA, the CDR3 is TGCGCCAGCAGCTTGGCCAGCGGGGGCCCCGCAGAGACGCAGTATTTT. It specifies CASSLASGGPAETQYF.

The chain is built from TRBV18 and TRBJ2-2; 8 nucleotides agree with TRBD2. The J segment lost 6 bases and the V segment lost 2 bases, leaving 8 bases of the junction unmatched. This CDR3 is built from 16 residues. Looked up from germline, CDR1 is KGHSH and CDR2 is LQKENI. CDR3 coding DNA: TGTGCCAGCTCACCATTCGGACTAGCTGGGTCCGGGGAGCTGTTTTTT. As protein: CASSPFGLAGSGELFF.

The gene calls are TRBV14 and TRBJ2-1; 9 bases align to TRBD2. The CDR3 is 17 amino acids. The J segment lost 7 bases and the V segment lost 0 bases, leaving 10 bases of the junction unmatched. The V gene's germline CDR1 is SGHDN and CDR2 FVKESK. The CDR3 DNA sequence: TGTGCCAGCAGCCAAGATCTTGGCGGGGGGGCCGGAAATGAGCAGTTCTTC. Translation gives CASSQDLGGGAGNEQFF.

The V gene is TRBV6-1, the J gene TRBJ1-4; the match to TRBD1 covers 9 bases. The germline V gene encodes CDR1 MNHNS and CDR2 SASEGT. This CDR3 region has 16 residues. With 0 bases clipped from V and 8 bases from J, the junction kept 7 bases outside the gene matches. Here the CDR3 DNA reads TGTGCCAGCAGTGAAGCCCCCCCCGGGACAGGGGAAAAACTGTTTTTT. As protein: CASSEAPPGTGEKLFF.

This chain connects TRBV30 to TRBJ1-2; possible D gene TRBD1, 6 bases. Germline assignment: CDR1 GTSNPN and CDR2 SVGIG (reference sequence). V shed 0 bases and J shed 3 bases, with 11 bases lying between them. This CDR3 is 14 amino acids long. For the CDR3, the DNA is TGTGCCTGGAGTGTAAGAGGGGGAGACTATGGCTACACCTTC. Protein sequence: CAWSVRGGDYGYTF.

This chain uses TRBV11-2 with TRBJ2-5; D is perhaps TRBD2 (5 bases). Germline V gives CDR1 SGHAT, CDR2 FQNNGV. V gave up 2 bases and J gave up 5 bases, with 15 bases separating them. There are 15 residues in the CDR3. Here the CDR3 DNA reads TGTGCCAGCAGCTTATACTCGGGATGGGCGGAGACCCAGTACTTC. Amino acids: CASSLYSGWAETQYF.

CDR3 DNA sequence: TGTGCCAGCAGTCGCTCAGGAGATACGCAGTATTTT. Translating gives CASSRSGDTQYF. The chain carries TRBV6-1 and TRBJ2-3; D is unresolved. The germline CDR1 and CDR2 sequences are MNHNS and SASEGT. The ends were cut back, 5 bases at V and 5 bases at J, with 8 bases in the middle. This CDR3 has 12 amino acids.

V gene TRBV4-1 combines with J gene TRBJ2-7; maybe TRBD2 (5 bases). The V gene lost 6 bases and the J gene lost 0 bases, with 21 bases spanning the gap. The CDR3 runs 17 residues. Germline CDR1 reads MGHRA; CDR2 reads YSYEKL. CDR3 loop: CASSQALEGLGSYEQYF. The DNA for the CDR3 is TGCGCCAGCAGTCAGGCCCTAGAGGGCCTTGGCTCCTACGAGCAGTACTTC.

The chain uses TRBV6-5 and TRBJ2-5; TRBD2 is a possible D gene (5 bases). Between the trimmed V and J ends, which lost 6 bases and 5 bases, there was a span of 13 bases. CDR1 and CDR2 (germline): MNHEY, SVGAGI. The CDR3 length is 13 residues. CDR3 sequence reads: CASSRGLEETQYF. The CDR3 nucleotides are TGTGCCAGCAGCCGGGGTTTAGAGGAGACCCAGTACTTC.

The genes are TRBV11-2 and TRBJ2-5; 12 bases match TRBD2. CDR1 and CDR2 (germline): SGHAT, FQNNGV. The length of the CDR3 is 15 residues. The trim removed 3 bases at V and 4 bases at J, leaving 3 bases unmatched. The CDR3 coding sequence is TGTGCCAGCAGCTTCCTAGCGGGGGGGCCAGAGACCCAGTACTTC. It is translated as CASSFLAGGPETQYF.

A single count supports this clone. This sequence joins TRBV3-1 (or the pseudogene TRBV3-2) and TRBJ2-5; 15 nucleotides line up with TRBD2. In germline, CDR1 is LGHDT, CDR2 YNNKEL (reference sequence). Trimming took 1 base from V and 4 from J; bases not matched to a gene: 4. The CDR3 is 17 residues long. CDR3 sequence: CASSQGGLAGGIETQYF. The CDR3 DNA reads TGTGCCAGCAGCCAAGGGGGACTAGCGGGGGGTATAGAGACCCAGTACTTC.

This clone occurred once. The chain joins TRBV3-1 (or the pseudogene TRBV3-2) to TRBJ2-5; D gene unclear. This CDR3 contains 15 residues. CDR1 is LGHDT and CDR2 is YNNKEL in the germline V gene (reference sequence). V lost 0 bases and J lost 7, with 15 bases in between. The CDR3 sequence is CASSQDTRPTGTQYF. In DNA form, the CDR3 reads TGTGCCAGCAGCCAAGATACTCGCCCGACGGGGACCCAGTACTTC.

This clone was found once. V gene TRBV19 combines with J gene TRBJ1-1, with unresolved D. Trimming removed 6 bases from V and 7 bases from J, with 12 bases in between. Germline CDR1 reads LNHDA; CDR2 reads SQIVND (reference sequence). This CDR3 is 12 amino acids long. The CDR3, as DNA: TGTGCCAGTAGGGAGGTCTTAGGTGAAGCTTTCTTT. It is translated as CASREVLGEAFF.

The J gene is TRBJ1-1, the V gene TRBV2; 8 nucleotides match TRBD1. The CDR3 contains 17 residues. Germline CDR1 and CDR2: SNHLY and FYNNEI. The ends lost 6 bases at V and 0 bases at J; junction bases unmatched: 12. The DNA of the CDR3 is TGTGCCAGCAGATCCACAGGGGGGGTCTACATGAACACTGAAGCTTTCTTT. Translation: CASRSTGGVYMNTEAFF.

J is TRBJ1-2 and V is TRBV4-2; 7 nucleotides align to TRBD1. The V and J ends lost 3 bases and 2 bases, in that order; junction bases with no gene match: 0. The V gene's germline CDR1 is LGHNA and CDR2 YNFKEQ. This CDR3 has 13 residues. CDR3 bases: TGTGCCAGCAGCCAGACAGGGAACTATGGCTACACCTTC. This translates into CASSQTGNYGYTF.

The chain couples TRBV7-9 to TRBJ2-7; a possible D gene is TRBD2 (6 bases). Germline V gives CDR1 SEHNR, CDR2 FQNEAQ (reference sequence). The V end lost 2 bases, the J end lost 9 bases, and 11 bases lay between the germline ends. This CDR3 comprises 12 residues. The CDR3 loop is CASSLSGDLQYF. The CDR3 nucleotides are TGTGCCAGCAGCTTATCGGGGGACCTGCAGTACTTC.

This clone came up a few times. The chain couples TRBV5-1 to TRBJ1-6; 7 bases match TRBD1. Germline CDR1 and CDR2: SGHRS and YFSETQ. The CDR3 extends over 17 amino acids. Trimming took 4 bases from V and 0 from J; bases not matched to a gene: 7. The CDR3 is CASSTGTEGSYNSPLHF. The CDR3 region has the DNA TGCGCCAGCAGCACTGGGACAGAAGGCTCCTATAATTCACCCCTCCACTTT.

To note about this clone: The same CDR3 arises from other DNA sequences in this sample as well. The CDR3 spells CASGTGRRRSPLHF. CDR3 in DNA: TGTGCCAGTGGGACAGGGCGAAGGCGTTCACCCCTCCACTTT. The genes are TRBV19 and TRBJ1-6; 9 nucleotides align to TRBD1. The V gene end was trimmed by 8 bases and the J gene end by 9 bases; junction bases not matched to a gene: 8. The CDR3 has 14 residues. Germline CDR1 LNHDA, CDR2 SQIVND (reference sequence).

This clone showed up just a few times. The genes are TRBV9 and TRBJ2-5; possibly TRBD2 for D (6 bases). The CDR3 extends over 14 amino acids. With 0 bases removed from V and 5 bases from J, the gap between germline ends came to 11 bases. The germline gives CDR1 SGDLS, CDR2 YYNGEE. In DNA, the CDR3 is TGTGCCAGCAGCGTAGCTGGGGGGTTGGAGACCCAGTACTTC. This translates into CASSVAGGLETQYF.

The chain couples TRBV7-8 to TRBJ1-6, with 7 bases identical to TRBD1. This CDR3 spans 15 amino acids. Germline CDR1 reads SGHVS; CDR2 reads FQNEAQ. Trimming at V came to 1 base and at J to 6 bases, leaving 3 bases not matched to a gene. CDR3 bases: TGTGCCAGCAGCTTAGGTCAGGGGGTTAATTCACCCCTCCACTTT. Protein product: CASSLGQGVNSPLHF.